These 7 T cell receptor beta chains originate from one sample sequenced in a study of blood T cell repertoires in COVID-19. This table comes from immunoSEQ multiplex PCR, and its TCRdb copy is limited to in-frame clones, with some not included. The table has some 220,000 clones, roughly four fifths seen once; the top ten hold approximately 5.2%. Material: peripheral blood. The receptors shown here come from a woman aged 70-85 years with COVID-19, enrolled during active disease.

This chain connects TRBV18 to TRBJ2-5, with 11 nucleotides matching TRBD2. The trim removed 3 bases at V and 7 bases at J, leaving 10 bases unmatched. The CDR3 is 16 amino acids. The germline CDR1 and CDR2 sequences are KGHSH and LQKENI. As DNA, the CDR3 is TGTGCCAGCTCACCTTTAGCGGGAGGGCCTGCTAGGACCCAGTACTTC. Amino acid sequence: CASSPLAGGPARTQYF.

The chain carries TRBV6-2 or TRBV6-3 and TRBJ1-2; a weak D match, TRBD1 (6 bases). The germline CDR1 and CDR2 sequences are MNHEY and SVGEGT. V lost 6 bases, J lost 6 bases, and 14 bases lay in between. The length of the CDR3 is 13 residues. CDR3 amino acids: CASSPQGDDGYTF. CDR3 in DNA: TGTGCCAGCAGCCCACAGGGTGATGATGGCTACACCTTC.

The gene calls are TRBV19 and TRBJ2-1, with 7 bases matching TRBD1. The CDR3 extends over 15 amino acids. Trimming cost V 7 bases and J 8 bases; bases outside gene matches: 14. The germline V gene has CDR1 LNHDA and CDR2 SQIVND (reference sequence). CDR3 coding DNA: TGTGCCAGTACCCTGGGACAGCTAGGGCGGGATGAGCAGTTCTTC. Amino acids: CASTLGQLGRDEQFF.

The chain's CDR3 is CASSLTLAGGNEQFF. CDR3 nucleotides: TGTGCCAGCAGTTTAACACTAGCGGGAGGCAATGAGCAGTTCTTC. V usage is TRBV28 and J usage is TRBJ2-1; the match to TRBD2 covers 12 bases. J lost 6 bases, V lost 2 bases, and 2 bases had no gene match. The germline V gene encodes CDR1 MDHEN and CDR2 SYDVKM. This CDR3 spans 15 amino acids.

The gene calls are TRBV5-6 and TRBJ2-3; 8 bases are shared with TRBD2. Germline lookup yields CDR1 SGHDT and CDR2 YYEEEE. CDR3 length: 16 residues. J lost 0 bases, V lost 3 bases, and 6 bases had no gene match. CDR3 sequence: CASSYTSSGSTDTQYF. The DNA for the CDR3 is TGTGCCAGCAGCTATACTTCTAGCGGGAGCACAGATACGCAGTATTTT.

This chain uses TRBV3-1 (or the pseudogene TRBV3-2) with TRBJ2-7; 7 nucleotides match TRBD1. Germline loops: CDR1 LGHDT, CDR2 YNNKEL (reference sequence). The CDR3 length is 15 residues. The trim removed 4 bases at V and 0 bases at J, leaving 6 bases unmatched. As DNA, the CDR3 is TGTGCCAGCAGCCCCGGGACAGAGAGCTCCTACGAGCAGTACTTC. Its translation: CASSPGTESSYEQYF.

The rearrangement links TRBV19 to TRBJ2-5, with 10 bases aligning to TRBD1. CDR1 is LNHDA and CDR2 is SQIVND in the germline V gene (reference sequence). J lost 7 bases, V lost 1 base, and 0 bases had no gene match. This CDR3 region has 13 residues. Here the CDR3 reads CASSIGTGGTQYF. The CDR3 coding sequence is TGTGCCAGTAGTATAGGGACAGGGGGGACCCAGTACTTC.